This TCR beta chain was sequenced in a study of CD8+ T cells in alopecia areata. Background on the study: Treated patients took oral tofacitinib at 5 to 10 mg twice daily. Scoring of severity for treated patients was based on percentage of affected scalp area.

Sequencing templates came from extracted RNA that was reverse transcribed into cDNA. The repertoire was sequenced with immunoSEQ multiplex PCR; TCRdb's copy has only in-frame clones and lacks some. Seen here are around 270,000 clones, 55% to 75% observed once, and the top ten hold around 1.7%. This clone turned up a few times. Indicated treatment: oral pan-JAK inhibitor, 5-10 mg twice daily. In germline, CDR1 is SGDLS, CDR2 YYNGEE. The CDR3 has 14 amino acids. Trimming removed 0 bases at V and 4 bases at J, with 8 bases between. V gene TRBV9 combines with J gene TRBJ2-1; no definite D call. Material: CD4+ T cells sorted from blood, obtained at week 24, from a patient treated with tofacitinib. This TCR was recovered from a human donor with alopecia areata. The CDR3 region is CASSVEPYYNEQFF. The DNA of the CDR3 is TGTGCCAGCAGCGTAGAGCCTTATTACAATGAGCAGTTCTTC.